This TCR beta chain was recovered during a study of PD-1 blockade in classical Hodgkin lymphoma. Findings and limits, study-wide: Relapsed/refractory patients reportedly had the lowest baseline TCR diversity, below newly diagnosed patients, who were below healthy donors. Diversity in CD4+ TCRs, unlike that measured in CD8+ TCRs, had risen significantly by C4D1. Later analyses included only patients treated at least 1 year post-ASCT.

With 5 bases removed from V and 5 bases from J, the gap between germline ends came to 15 bases. The CDR3 has 14 residues. Germline CDR1 reads SEHNR; CDR2 reads FQNEAQ (reference sequence). Using immunoSEQ multiplex PCR, the repertoire was profiled, and TCRdb retains in-frame clones only, with some absent. This sample has about 52,000 clones, with around 86% found just once. The time point: cycle 4 day 1 (C4D1), after more than 5 weeks of nivolumab. After autologous stem cell transplantation all patients relapsed, and prior brentuximab vedotin exposure differed between cohorts. A word on this clone: The antigen is undetermined.

The starting material was peripheral blood mononuclear cells (PBMCs), obtained before the fourth cycle of nivolumab. The chain combines TRBV7-9 with TRBJ2-5; a possible D gene is TRBD2 (7 bases). This receptor was identified in a human donor with classical Hodgkin lymphoma. In DNA, the CDR3 is TGTGCCAGCAGCACGTCGGGGGGCGGGGAGACCCAGTACTTC. Protein product: CASSTSGGGETQYF.